This T cell receptor beta chain originates from a study of blood T cell repertoires in COVID-19. Across the study: Samples representing acute and convalescent COVID-19 were sourced from the United States, Italy and Spain. T cells, B-cell-depleted T cells, or PBMCs provided the cDNA or gDNA that served as material.

In the study's own analysis: The authors estimated nucleated cell counts from reference gene primer amplification. The protocol was immunoSEQ multiplex PCR, while the TCRdb copy is restricted to in-frame clones and leaves out a portion. The D gene and trimming were derived from the DNA, and the V and J assignments and clone size from that table. The table lists some 240,000 clones, approximately 88% of them singletons, with about a tenth in the top ten. V was clipped by 5 bases and J by 9 bases; unmatched bases: 8. This CDR3 spans 15 amino acids. Germline-derived CDR1 and CDR2 are SGHTA and FQGNSA. Patients from Seattle were sampled longitudinally, starting during active infection.

The sequence was collected from a woman in her 70s with COVID-19, enrolled during active disease. The V and J genes are TRBV7-2 and TRBJ2-1, with 12 bases identical to TRBD2. Sequenced: peripheral blood. CDR3 sequence: CASSPETSGSSEQFF. The CDR3 DNA sequence: TGTGCCAGCAGCCCCGAGACTAGCGGGAGTTCTGAGCAGTTCTTC.